This TCR beta chain was identified in a study of blood T cell repertoires in COVID-19. Measured with immunoSEQ multiplex PCR; TCRdb has only the in-frame clones, and not every one. This table holds some 74,000 clones, 75% to 85% found once. This CDR3 is 15 amino acids long. V was trimmed by 0 bases and J by 11 bases, leaving 19 bases between them. Germline lookup yields CDR1 MNHEY and CDR2 SVGAGI. Material for sequencing was peripheral blood. The rearrangement joins TRBV6-5 to TRBJ1-1, with D unclear. The clonotype was recovered from a man at least 80 years old with acute or convalescent COVID-19. This CDR3 is CASSYSRQRVGRAFF. In DNA, the CDR3 is TGTGCCAGCAGTTACTCGAGGCAGCGAGTGGGGAGGGCTTTCTTT.